Each of the 8 T cell receptor beta chains below was sequenced from the same sample in a study of T cell responses to AZD1222 COVID-19 vaccine. Some clones are missing from TCRdb's copy, which holds only in-frame ones; the method was immunoSEQ multiplex PCR. The sample records tens of thousands of clones, roughly 89% being singletons. The sample consisted of peripheral blood, taken 28 days after the second AZD1222 dose. These receptors came from an adult who received the AZD1222 COVID-19 vaccine.

V gene TRBV19 combines with J gene TRBJ2-1, with D hard to call. CDR1 is LNHDA, CDR2 SQIVND, per germline (reference sequence). The ends were cut back, 3 bases at V and 7 bases at J, with 7 bases in the middle. The length of the CDR3 is 12 residues. The CDR3 here is CASSMTGNEQFF. CDR3 DNA: TGTGCCAGTAGTATGACCGGGAATGAGCAGTTCTTC.

The chain combines TRBV7-2 with TRBJ1-3; D unclear. There are 15 residues in the CDR3. Trimming stripped 5 bases from V and 2 bases from J, with 13 bases between. Germline V lookup: CDR1 SGHTA, CDR2 FQGNSA. The CDR3 bases are TGTGCCAGCAGCCCCAGGACTGTGCCTGGAAACACCATATATTTT. Its translation: CASSPRTVPGNTIYF.

V gene TRBV19 combines with J gene TRBJ2-1; 15 nucleotides line up with TRBD2. The CDR3 is 17 residues long. V gave up 10 bases and J gave up 9 bases; unmatched junction bases: 16. The germline V gene encodes CDR1 LNHDA and CDR2 SQIVND (reference sequence). The CDR3 sequence: CATRVGTSGGLRPEQFF. In DNA, the CDR3 is TGTGCCACTCGGGTCGGGACTAGCGGGGGGCTACGACCTGAGCAGTTCTTC.

The CDR3 region is CASKTRDRGQFGEQFF. The CDR3 DNA reads as TGTGCCAGCAAAACCCGGGACAGGGGGCAGTTCGGTGAGCAGTTCTTC. The V call is TRBV27, the J call TRBJ2-1; 12 bases are a match to TRBD1. Germline V gene lookup returns CDR1 MNHEY and CDR2 SMNVEV (reference sequence). The V gene end was trimmed by 7 bases and the J gene end by 9 bases; junction bases not matched to a gene: 13. The CDR3 has 16 residues.

This clone was observed once. This chain links TRBV27 with TRBJ2-1, with 7 bases that match TRBD2. V lost 3 bases to trimming and J lost 0 bases; unmatched junction nucleotides: 2. This CDR3 has 15 amino acids. Per the germline V gene, CDR1 is MNHEY and CDR2 is SMNVEV (reference sequence). The CDR3 is CASSLRETSYNEQFF. The CDR3 nucleotides are TGTGCCAGCAGTTTGCGGGAGACCTCCTACAATGAGCAGTTCTTC.

This CDR3 is CASSQGAGPYGYTF. The DNA for the CDR3 is TGCGCCAGCAGTCAAGGTGCAGGGCCCTATGGCTACACCTTC. The V call is TRBV23-1, the J call TRBJ1-2, with a tentative D call TRBD1 (5 bases). TRBV23-1 is flagged as an ORF with uncertain function. Trimming left V 2 bases short and J 4 bases short, with 11 bases between. The CDR3 has 14 residues.

The V and J genes are TRBV18 and TRBJ1-1; D might be TRBD1 (5 bases). Trimming took 2 bases from V and 6 from J, leaving 13 bases between them. This CDR3 spans 14 amino acids. CDR1 is KGHSH and CDR2 is LQKENI in the germline V gene. This CDR3 reads CASSPGHGGAEAFF. DNA of the CDR3: TGTGCCAGCTCACCAGGACACGGGGGGGCTGAAGCTTTCTTT. Looking up the rest from reference TRBV18 and TRBJ1-1 gives the full variable domain: NAGVMQNPRHLVRRRGQEARLRCSPMKGHSHVYWYRQLPEEGLKFMVYLQKENIIDESGMPKERFSAEFPKEGPSILRIQQVVRGDSAAYFCASSPGHGGAEAFFGQGTRLTVV.

The CDR3, as DNA: TGCAGCGTTGGTGAGATTGCTGGAAACACCATATATTTT. It is translated as CSVGEIAGNTIYF. The V and J genes are TRBV29-1 and TRBJ1-3, with D hard to call. V was clipped by 4 bases and J by 2 bases, with 9 bases between them. The CDR3 length is 13 residues. Per the germline V gene, CDR1 is SQVTM and CDR2 is ANQGSEA.